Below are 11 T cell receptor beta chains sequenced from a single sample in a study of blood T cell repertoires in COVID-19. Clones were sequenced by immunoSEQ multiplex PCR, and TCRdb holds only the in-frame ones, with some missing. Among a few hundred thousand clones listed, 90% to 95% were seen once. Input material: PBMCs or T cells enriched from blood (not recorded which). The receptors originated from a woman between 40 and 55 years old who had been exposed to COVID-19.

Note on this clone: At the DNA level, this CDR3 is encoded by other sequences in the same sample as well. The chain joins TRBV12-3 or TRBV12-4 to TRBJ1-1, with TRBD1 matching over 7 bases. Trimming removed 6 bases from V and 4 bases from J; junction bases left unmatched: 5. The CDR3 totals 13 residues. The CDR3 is CASSPTGSTEAFF. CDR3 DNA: TGTGCCAGCAGCCCGACAGGGAGCACTGAAGCTTTCTTT.

DNA of the CDR3: TGTGCCAGCAGCTCCCGGAAAACAGGGGGCCTGAACACTGAAGCTTTCTTT. This codes for CASSSRKTGGLNTEAFF. This chain uses TRBV13 with TRBJ1-1, with 9 nucleotides matching TRBD1. The V gene's germline CDR1 is PRHDT and CDR2 FYEKMQ (reference sequence). The CDR3 covers 17 residues. The trim removed 4 bases at V and 0 bases at J, leaving 9 bases unmatched.

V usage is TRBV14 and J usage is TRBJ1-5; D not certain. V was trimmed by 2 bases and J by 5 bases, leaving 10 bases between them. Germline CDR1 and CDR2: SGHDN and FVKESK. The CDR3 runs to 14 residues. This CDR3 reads CASSQSRQDQPQHF. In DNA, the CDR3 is TGTGCCAGCAGCCAATCGCGGCAAGATCAGCCCCAGCATTTT.

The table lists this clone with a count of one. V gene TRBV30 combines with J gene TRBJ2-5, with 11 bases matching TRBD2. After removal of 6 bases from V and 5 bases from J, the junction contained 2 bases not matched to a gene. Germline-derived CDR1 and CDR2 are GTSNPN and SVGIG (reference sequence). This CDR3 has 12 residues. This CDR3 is CACRTSGETQYF. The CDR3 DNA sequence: TGTGCCTGCCGGACTAGCGGGGAGACCCAGTACTTC.

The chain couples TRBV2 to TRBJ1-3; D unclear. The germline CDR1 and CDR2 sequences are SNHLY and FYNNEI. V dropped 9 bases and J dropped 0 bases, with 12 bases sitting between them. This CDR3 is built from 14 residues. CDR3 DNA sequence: TGTGCCAGTAACGTAGATGTCTCTGGAAACACCATATATTTT. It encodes CASNVDVSGNTIYF.

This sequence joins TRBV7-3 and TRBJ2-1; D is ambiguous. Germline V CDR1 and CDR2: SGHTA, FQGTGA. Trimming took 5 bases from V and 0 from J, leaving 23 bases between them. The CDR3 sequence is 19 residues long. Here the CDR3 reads CASSLYPPVGWSSYNEQFF. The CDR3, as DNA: TGTGCCAGCAGCCTCTACCCGCCTGTCGGGTGGAGCTCCTACAATGAGCAGTTCTTC.

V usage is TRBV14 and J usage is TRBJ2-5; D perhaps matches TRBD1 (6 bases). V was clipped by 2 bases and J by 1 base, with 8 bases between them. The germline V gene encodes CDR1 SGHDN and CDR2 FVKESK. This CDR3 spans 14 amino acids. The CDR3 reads CASSQNRAQETQYF. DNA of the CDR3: TGTGCCAGCAGCCAAAACAGGGCCCAAGAGACCCAGTACTTC.

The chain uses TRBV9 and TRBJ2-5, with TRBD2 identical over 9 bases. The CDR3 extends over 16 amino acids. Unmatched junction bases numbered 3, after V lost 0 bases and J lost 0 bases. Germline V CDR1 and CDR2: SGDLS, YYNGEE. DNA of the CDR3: TGTGCCAGCAGCGTAGATAGCGGGGGAAACCAAGAGACCCAGTACTTC. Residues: CASSVDSGGNQETQYF.

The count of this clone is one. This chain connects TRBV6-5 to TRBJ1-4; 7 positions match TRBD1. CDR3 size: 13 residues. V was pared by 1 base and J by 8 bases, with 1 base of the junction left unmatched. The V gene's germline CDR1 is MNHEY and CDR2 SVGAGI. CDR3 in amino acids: CASSYYRGEKLFF. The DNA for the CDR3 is TGTGCCAGCAGTTACTACAGGGGAGAAAAACTGTTTTTT.

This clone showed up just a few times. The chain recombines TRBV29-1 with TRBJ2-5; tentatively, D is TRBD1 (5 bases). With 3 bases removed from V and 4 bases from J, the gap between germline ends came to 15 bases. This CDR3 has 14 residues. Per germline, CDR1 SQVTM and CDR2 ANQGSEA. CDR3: CSVERPGQLETQYF. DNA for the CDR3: TGCAGCGTTGAGAGGCCAGGGCAATTAGAGACCCAGTACTTC. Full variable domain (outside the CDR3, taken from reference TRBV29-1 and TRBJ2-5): SAVISQKPSRDICQRGTSLTIQCQVDSQVTMMFWYRQQPGQSLTLIATANQGSEATYESGFVIDKFPISRPNLTFSTLTVSNMSPEDSSIYLCSVERPGQLETQYFGPGTRLLVL.

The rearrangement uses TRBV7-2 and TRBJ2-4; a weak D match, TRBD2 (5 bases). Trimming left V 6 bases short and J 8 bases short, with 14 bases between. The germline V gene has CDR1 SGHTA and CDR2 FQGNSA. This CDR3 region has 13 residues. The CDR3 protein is CASSFVVEDIQYF. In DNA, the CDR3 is TGTGCCAGCAGTTTTGTTGTGGAGGACATTCAGTACTTC.